These 27 T cell receptor beta chains were sequenced from one sample in a study of T and B cells in COVID-19 patients. BIOMED2 TRB-A/B primer pools were used in multiplex TRB PCR. TCRdb fed the multiplex PCR reads into MiXCR, producing one record per CDR3 protein. The sample records 24,000 or so distinct CDR3 sequences, approximately 30% being singletons. Blood genomic DNA input for TRB amplification was about 220-500 ng. Sequencing used blood. These receptors all come from a human donor who had recovered from COVID-19.

By proportion, this clonotype is medium-sized. The gene calls are TRBV29-1 and TRBJ1-1; 7 bases fit TRBD1. Per germline, CDR1 SQVTM and CDR2 ANQGSEA. Unmatched junction bases numbered 4, after V lost 7 bases and J lost 8 bases. The CDR3 runs 10 residues. The CDR3 region has the DNA TGCAGCGCTCCGGACAGGGAAGCTTTCTTT. Protein product: CSAPDREAFF.

The V gene is TRBV5-1, the J gene TRBJ2-7, with D perhaps given as TRBD1 or TRBD2 (5 bases each). The germline CDR1 and CDR2 sequences are SGHRS and YFSETQ. The CDR3 covers 11 residues. V gave up 4 bases and J gave up 7 bases, with 9 bases separating them. In nucleotides, the CDR3 is TGCGCCAGCAGCGGGGGAAGGGAGCAGTACTTC. Its translation: CASSGGREQYF.

The chain carries TRBV6-1 and TRBJ1-3; TRBD1 matches 9 bases. The CDR3 is 19 amino acids. CDR1 and CDR2 from the germline V gene are MNHNS and SASEGT. V shed 5 bases and J 0 bases; nucleotides not matched to a gene: 14. The CDR3 sequence: CASSYRGQLIPSSGNTIYF. The CDR3 DNA sequence: TGTGCCAGCAGTTACAGGGGGCAACTAATTCCCTCCTCTGGAAACACCATATATTTT.

The chain couples TRBV7-9 to TRBJ1-1, with TRBD1 matching 7 bases. Trimming took 3 bases from V and 2 from J; bases not matched to a gene: 12. Per the germline V gene, CDR1 is SEHNR and CDR2 is FQNEAQ (reference sequence). This CDR3 has 17 amino acids. Here the CDR3 DNA reads TGTGCCAGCAGCTTCGATCCGGGACAGACGAAAAACACTGAAGCTTTCTTT. It specifies CASSFDPGQTKNTEAFF.

By share, this clonotype ranks as medium-sized. The chain couples TRBV29-1 to TRBJ2-3; the match to TRBD1 covers 11 bases. Germline CDR1 reads SQVTM; CDR2 reads ANQGSEA. Trimming cost V 7 bases and J 0 bases; bases outside gene matches: 3. The length of the CDR3 is 14 residues. The CDR3 is CSEDRGLSTDTQYF. CDR3 bases: TGCAGCGAGGACAGGGGGCTCAGCACAGATACGCAGTATTTT.

The chain recombines TRBV7-2 with TRBJ2-1; D unresolved. This CDR3 has 11 amino acids. CDR1 SGHTA and CDR2 FQGNSA come from the germline V gene. V gave up 1 base and J gave up 8 bases, with 3 bases separating them. This chain's CDR3 is CASSLVDEQFF. The DNA for the CDR3 is TGTGCCAGCAGCTTAGTGGATGAGCAGTTCTTC.

J is TRBJ2-5 and V is TRBV20-1; D remains ambiguous. Germline V lookup: CDR1 DFQATT, CDR2 SNEGSKA (reference sequence). CDR3 length: 12 residues. Trimming pared 6 bases from V and 1 base from J, leaving 9 bases between. CDR3 nucleotides: TGCAGTGCCGCGACGGCCCAAGAGACCCAGTACTTC. It specifies CSAATAQETQYF.

This clonotype has more than one count but fewer than ten. V is TRBV6-5 and J is TRBJ2-5; 13 positions match TRBD2. Per the germline V gene, CDR1 is MNHEY and CDR2 is SVGAGI. The CDR3 runs to 15 residues. The junction had 7 bases not matched to a gene; V was cut back by 5 bases and J by 7 bases. This chain's CDR3 is CASSTWTSGSWTQYF. As DNA, the CDR3 is TGTGCCAGCAGTACGTGGACTAGCGGGAGTTGGACCCAGTACTTC.

V and J are TRBV27 and TRBJ1-6; D is perhaps TRBD1 (6 bases). The germline V gene encodes CDR1 MNHEY and CDR2 SMNVEV (reference sequence). V was trimmed by 7 bases and J by 6 bases, leaving 19 bases between them. The CDR3 contains 16 residues. CDR3 DNA sequence: TGTGCCAGCACTGCCCCCGGGGGACATATTAATTCACCCCTCCACTTT. It specifies CASTAPGGHINSPLHF.

This clonotype was found many times. The chain links TRBV27 to TRBJ2-3; 8 bases map to TRBD2. Germline V CDR1 and CDR2: MNHEY, SMNVEV (reference sequence). Unmatched junction bases numbered 8, after V lost 9 bases and J lost 3 bases. There are 14 residues in the CDR3. DNA for the CDR3: TGTGCCAGTCGCCCCGCGGGAGGTACAGATACGCAGTATTTT. It specifies CASRPAGGTDTQYF.

V and J are TRBV7-2 and TRBJ2-6; D not resolved. The V gene's germline CDR1 is SGHTA and CDR2 FQGNSA. This CDR3 contains 17 residues. V was shortened by 4 bases and J by 0 bases, with 13 bases between the two germline ends. The CDR3 reads CASSSARRVSGANVLTF. The DNA of the CDR3 is TGTGCCAGCAGCTCAGCCCGACGGGTCTCTGGGGCCAACGTCCTGACTTTC.

This chain uses TRBV10-3 with TRBJ1-3; a possible D gene is TRBD1 (5 bases). V was clipped by 7 bases and J by 2 bases, with 12 bases between them. The CDR3 totals 14 residues. Germline V gene sequence: CDR1 ENHRY, CDR2 SYGVKD. CDR3 in amino acids: CAIKQELAGNTIYF. The DNA for the CDR3 is TGTGCCATCAAACAGGAATTGGCTGGAAACACCATATATTTT.

V and J are TRBV27 and TRBJ2-3, with 10 bases lining up with TRBD1. Trimming took 5 bases from V and 6 from J; bases not matched to a gene: 20. The CDR3 runs 19 residues. Looked up from germline, CDR1 is MNHEY and CDR2 is SMNVEV (reference sequence). The CDR3 loop is CASSHLPGQGFPSGDTQYF. The DNA of the CDR3 is TGTGCCAGCAGTCATCTCCCGGGACAGGGGTTCCCCTCGGGGGATACGCAGTATTTT.

The chain joins TRBV6-2 or TRBV6-3 to TRBJ2-7; TRBD2 matches 10 bases. With 7 bases clipped from V and 4 bases from J, the junction kept 7 bases outside the gene matches. Germline values: CDR1 MNHEY, CDR2 SVGEGT. This CDR3 spans 14 amino acids. The CDR3 sequence: CASKPSGGAYEQYF. For the CDR3, the DNA is TGTGCCAGCAAACCTAGCGGGGGTGCGTACGAGCAGTACTTC.

V is TRBV5-8 and J is TRBJ2-5; the D gene could be TRBD1 or TRBD2 (5 bases each). This CDR3 contains 14 residues. From germline, CDR1 is SGHTS and CDR2 YDEGEE. Trimming pared 4 bases from V and 4 bases from J, leaving 14 bases between. CDR3 nucleotide sequence: TGTGCCAGCAGCCCGGGACCCTTTCGAGAGACCCAGTACTTC. The encoded protein is CASSPGPFRETQYF.

The J gene is TRBJ2-5, the V gene TRBV20-1, with 11 bases aligning to TRBD2. With 4 bases clipped from V and 4 bases from J, the junction kept 17 bases outside the gene matches. This CDR3 region has 18 residues. From germline, CDR1 is DFQATT and CDR2 SNEGSKA (reference sequence). In DNA, the CDR3 is TGCAGTGCTATCTCCCTCAGAAGTAGCGGGAGGGACGGAGAGACCCAGTACTTC. Translation gives CSAISLRSSGRDGETQYF.

The chain is built from TRBV12-3 or TRBV12-4 and TRBJ2-3, with D perhaps matching TRBD2 (5 bases). The V gene lost 6 bases and the J gene lost 1 base, with 14 bases spanning the gap. The CDR3 spans 15 residues. CDR3 DNA: TGTGCCAGCAGCCGTACAGAGGGCGGCACAGATACGCAGTATTTT. This encodes CASSRTEGGTDTQYF.

This clonotype was found once. One end of the junction varies from germline; a read error may be responsible. CDR3 DNA: TGCGCCAGCAGCCAAGCCTGGGGAAGGGAGCAGTACTTC. It specifies CASSQAWGREQYF. The chain recombines TRBV7-9 with TRBJ2-7; D is ambiguous. Germline values: CDR1 SEHNR, CDR2 FQNEAQ (reference sequence). CDR3 length: 13 residues.

This clonotype has a single count. The V and J genes are TRBV27 and TRBJ2-7, with 15 bases aligning to TRBD2. The germline CDR1 and CDR2 sequences are MNHEY and SMNVEV (reference sequence). The V gene end was trimmed by 6 bases and the J gene end by 4 bases; junction bases not matched to a gene: 16. The CDR3 length is 19 residues. The CDR3: CASSPGRDRTSGRGYEQYF. CDR3 sequence (DNA): TGTGCCAGCAGCCCAGGGAGGGACAGGACTAGCGGGAGGGGGTACGAGCAGTACTTC.

The genes are TRBV28 and TRBJ2-1; 10 nucleotides align to TRBD1. Germline values: CDR1 MDHEN, CDR2 SYDVKM. Trimming took 6 bases from V and 8 from J; bases not matched to a gene: 7. This CDR3 has 14 residues. DNA of the CDR3: TGTGCCAGCAGCGTGACAGGGGGCTTGGATGAGCAGTTCTTC. Amino acid sequence: CASSVTGGLDEQFF. Drawing the rest from reference TRBV28 and TRBJ2-1, the complete variable domain is DVKVTQSSRYLVKRTGEKVFLECVQDMDHENMFWYRQDPGLGLRLIYFSYDVKMKEKGDIPEGYSVSREKKERFSLILESASTNQTSMYLCASSVTGGLDEQFFGPGTRLTVL.

This clonotype is deemed medium-sized. The rearrangement uses TRBV19 and TRBJ2-5; TRBD1 matches 7 bases. CDR3 length: 13 amino acids. V shed 6 bases, J shed 3 bases, and the junction held 4 bases outside the gene matches. The germline gives CDR1 LNHDA, CDR2 SQIVND (reference sequence). CDR3 in amino acids: CASSTDREETQYF. CDR3 DNA sequence: TGTGCCAGTAGCACAGACAGGGAAGAGACCCAGTACTTC.

This chain connects TRBV6-2 or TRBV6-3 to TRBJ2-7, with 7 bases fitting TRBD2. CDR3 length equals 13 residues. CDR1 and CDR2 from the germline V gene are MNHEY and SVGEGT. V dropped 6 bases and J dropped 2; count of bases not matched to a gene: 4. The CDR3 here is CASRRDYTYEQYF. CDR3 DNA: TGTGCCAGCAGGCGGGACTATACCTACGAGCAGTACTTC.

This clonotype showed up just a few times. This chain links TRBV20-1 with TRBJ2-5, with 9 nucleotides matching TRBD1. The CDR3 extends over 13 amino acids. The ends lost 5 bases at V and 5 bases at J; junction bases unmatched: 6. In germline, CDR1 is DFQATT, CDR2 SNEGSKA (reference sequence). The CDR3 nucleotides read TGCAGTGCTGTGGACAGGGGAGGTGAGACCCAGTACTTC. Translation: CSAVDRGGETQYF.

This clonotype was recorded a few times. The V gene is TRBV4-2, the J gene TRBJ2-3, with D perhaps matching TRBD2 (7 bases). Germline assignment: CDR1 LGHNA and CDR2 YNFKEQ. Trimming took 6 bases from V and 6 from J, leaving 22 bases between them. This CDR3 has 16 residues. Here the CDR3 DNA reads TGTGCCAGCAGACACCAGGGGCTAGCGGACCCCGATACGCAGTATTTT. Translated: CASRHQGLADPDTQYF.

As regards this clonotype: Relative to the germline gene, one junction end is altered; a read error may explain this. V usage is TRBV5-3 and J usage is TRBJ2-3; D gene uncertain. TRBV5-3 is sorted into the ORF group, with uncertain function. This CDR3 comprises 14 residues. CDR3 sequence reads: CASSTDTATDTQYF. The CDR3 DNA reads as TGCGCCAGCAGCACAGATACAGCCACAGATACGCAGTATTTT.

The gene calls are TRBV19 and TRBJ1-2; D is unresolved. The ends were cut back, 4 bases at V and 3 bases at J, with 9 bases in the middle. CDR1 LNHDA and CDR2 SQIVND come from the germline V gene (reference sequence). This CDR3 comprises 13 residues. The CDR3 spells CASSTVTDYGYTF. The CDR3 DNA follows: TGTGCCAGTAGTACGGTGACGGACTATGGCTACACCTTC.

By proportion, this clonotype is medium-sized. The chain couples TRBV29-1 to TRBJ1-1, with 7 bases identical to TRBD1. The V gene's germline CDR1 is SQVTM and CDR2 ANQGSEA. The trim removed 6 bases at V and 1 base at J, leaving 8 bases unmatched. This CDR3 has 14 amino acids. For the CDR3, the DNA is TGCAGCGTCGCCGACAGGGTGAGGAACACTGAAGCTTTCTTT. Its protein is CSVADRVRNTEAFF.